This T cell receptor (beta chain) originates from a study of cytomegalovirus exposure and HLA in healthy donors. This CDR3 comprises 14 residues. J was trimmed by 6 bases and V by 3 bases; bases with no gene match: 3. Germline V gene lookup returns CDR1 SGHNT and CDR2 YENEEA. PCR primers comprised 60 Vbeta and 13 Jbeta primers. Sequencing was performed with immunoSEQ multiplex PCR; in TCRdb, only in-frame clones are kept and a portion is missing. The sample has roughly 190,000 clones, 81% seen once. Sequencing was done on a sample of PBMCs. V and J are TRBV11-3 and TRBJ2-7, with 12 bases that match TRBD2. This TCR was recovered from a man over 45 in good health and CMV-seronegative. The CDR3 loop reads CASSFGLAGSEQYF. DNA of the CDR3: TGTGCCAGCAGCTTCGGACTAGCGGGGTCCGAGCAGTACTTC.